This is a list of T cell receptor beta chains from one sample in a study of shared clonotypes between healthy human individuals. Using immunoSEQ multiplex PCR, the repertoire was profiled, and TCRdb retains in-frame clones only, with some absent. The table includes about 1.4 million clones, roughly 96% detected once. The sample comprised naive CD4+ T cells sorted from blood. Receptors originate from a man in his thirties or forties in good health. Each CDR3 is given with its conserved first and last residue. Fields, in order: V gene, clone size, D gene, J gene, CDR3 protein, CDR3 DNA. The D gene is left open where the match is weak. Clone size is stated in some rows and not others, as once, few, many or a class when expanded.

>TRBV4-3|.|TRBD1|TRBJ2-7
CASSQGRGRGRPYEQYF
TGCGCCAGCAGCCAAGGTAGGGGCAGGGGGCGTCCCTACGAGCAGTACTTC
>TRBV29-1|once|.|TRBJ2-3
CSADGDTDTQYF
TGCAGCGCAGATGGGGACACAGATACGCAGTATTTT
>TRBV12-5|.|TRBD2|TRBJ2-1
CASGPSGRLDEQFF
TGTGCTAGTGGCCCCAGCGGGAGGCTCGATGAGCAGTTCTTC
>TRBV7-2|.|TRBD2|TRBJ2-5
CASSTTSGRETQYF
TGTGCCAGCAGCACGACTAGCGGGAGGGAGACCCAGTACTTC
>TRBV5-4|.|TRBD2|TRBJ2-1
CASSSGLAGNNEQFF
TGTGCCAGCAGCTCGGGACTAGCGGGAAACAATGAGCAGTTCTTC
>TRBV5-4|once|TRBD2|TRBJ2-5
CASSKTSGGYQETQYF
TGTGCCAGCAGCAAGACTAGCGGGGGTTACCAAGAGACCCAGTACTTC
>TRBV11-3|.|TRBD2|TRBJ2-3
CASSLDGRGSDTQYF
TGTGCCAGCAGCTTAGATGGGAGGGGATCAGATACGCAGTATTTT
>TRBV5-8|.|TRBD1|TRBJ2-2
CARRTGVWTGELFF
TGTGCCCGACGGACAGGGGTGTGGACCGGGGAGCTGTTTTTT
>TRBV7-2|.|.|TRBJ2-7
CASSLTRTSYEQYF
TGTGCCAGCAGCTTGACACGGACCTCCTACGAGCAGTACTTC
>TRBV7-3|.|.|TRBJ2-7
CASSLTGGASSYEQYF
TGTGCCAGCAGCTTAACCGGCGGAGCCAGCTCCTACGAGCAGTACTTC
>TRBV6-5|.|.|TRBJ1-4
CASSHGEKLFF
TGTGCCAGCAGTCACGGGGAAAAACTGTTTTTT
>TRBV5-1|.|TRBD2|TRBJ2-5
CASSLGLAGGARETQYF
TGCGCCAGCAGCTTGGGACTAGCGGGAGGCGCGAGAGAGACCCAGTACTTC
>TRBV4-3|.|.|TRBJ2-1
CASSQEDQYNEQFF
TGCGCCAGCAGCCAAGAAGATCAGTACAATGAGCAGTTCTTC
>TRBV5-1|.|TRBD2|TRBJ2-2
CASSPGRATGELFF
TGCGCCAGCAGCCCCGGGAGGGCCACCGGGGAGCTGTTTTTT